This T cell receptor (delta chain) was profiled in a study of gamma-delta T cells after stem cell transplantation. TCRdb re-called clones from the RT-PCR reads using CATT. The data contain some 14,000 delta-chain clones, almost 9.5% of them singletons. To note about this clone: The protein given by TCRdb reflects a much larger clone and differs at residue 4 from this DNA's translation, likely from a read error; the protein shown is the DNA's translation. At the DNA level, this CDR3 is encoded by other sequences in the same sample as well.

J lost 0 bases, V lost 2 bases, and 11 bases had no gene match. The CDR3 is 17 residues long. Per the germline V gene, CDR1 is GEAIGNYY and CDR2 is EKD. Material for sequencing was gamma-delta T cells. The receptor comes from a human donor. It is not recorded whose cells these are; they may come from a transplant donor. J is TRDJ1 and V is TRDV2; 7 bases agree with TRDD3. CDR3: CACDNLLGATYTDKLIF. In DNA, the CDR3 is TGTGCCTGTGACAATCTTCTGGGGGCCACGTACACCGATAAACTCATCTTT.